A selection of T cell receptor beta chains follows, all from one sample in a study of T cell responses to AZD1222 COVID-19 vaccine. Repertoires were generated with immunoSEQ multiplex PCR, while TCRdb's copy carries only in-frame clones and drops some. The table lists 120,000 or so clones, roughly 84% of them singletons. The sample consisted of peripheral blood, taken on day 0 of AZD1222 vaccination. All receptors come from an adult in good health. The CDR3 runs from the conserved cysteine through the conserved F or W. D genes are given only for firm matches. Clone size is stated in some rows and not others, as once, few, many or a class when expanded.

V gene: TRBV6-5
J gene: TRBJ1-2
D gene: TRBD1
clone size: .
CDR3 DNA: TGTGCCAGCAGTGACTCCACAGGGGTCTATGGCTACACCTTC
CDR3 protein: CASSDSTGVYGYTF

V gene: TRBV7-2
J gene: TRBJ2-1
D gene: TRBD2
clone size: .
CDR3 DNA: TGTGCCAGCGGAGCGGGGGTGACCAATGAGCAGTTCTTC
CDR3 protein: CASGAGVTNEQFF

V gene: TRBV4-1
J gene: TRBJ1-2
D gene: TRBD1
clone size: .
CDR3 DNA: TGCGCCAGCAGCCAGGACAGGGGGCATGGCTACACCTTC
CDR3 protein: CASSQDRGHGYTF

V gene: TRBV9
J gene: TRBJ2-5
D gene: TRBD2
clone size: few
CDR3 DNA: TGTGCCAGCAGCGCAGGATACGGGGGGGTAGAGACCCAGTACTTC
CDR3 protein: CASSAGYGGVETQYF

V gene: TRBV29-1
J gene: TRBJ1-1
D gene: .
clone size: .
CDR3 DNA: TGCAGCCCCCTCCGACAGACTGACACTGAAGCTTTCTTT
CDR3 protein: CSPLRQTDTEAFF

V gene: TRBV5-4
J gene: TRBJ1-1
D gene: .
clone size: .
CDR3 DNA: TGTGCCAGCAGCTTGATGGGTGAAGCTTTCTTT
CDR3 protein: CASSLMGEAFF

V gene: TRBV5-6
J gene: TRBJ1-6
D gene: .
clone size: .
CDR3 DNA: TGTGCCAGCAGCTTGGGGTGGGACTCCTATAATTCACCCCTCCACTTT
CDR3 protein: CASSLGWDSYNSPLHF

V gene: TRBV10-2
J gene: TRBJ1-2
D gene: .
clone size: .
CDR3 DNA: TGCGCCAGCAGTACAGGAAATGGCTACACCTTC
CDR3 protein: CASSTGNGYTF

V gene: TRBV15
J gene: TRBJ2-1
D gene: TRBD1
clone size: .
CDR3 DNA: TGTGCCACCCGTAAGGGGGCCTCCTCCTACAATGAGCAGTTCTTC
CDR3 protein: CATRKGASSYNEQFF

V gene: TRBV5-4
J gene: TRBJ2-3
D gene: .
clone size: once
CDR3 DNA: TGTGCCAGCAGCTCTACCAGCACAGATACGCAGTATTTT
CDR3 protein: CASSSTSTDTQYF

V gene: TRBV2
J gene: TRBJ1-2
D gene: .
clone size: once
CDR3 DNA: TGTGCCAGCAGTGTAAGGGGACTTGGTTATGGCTACACCTTC
CDR3 protein: CASSVRGLGYGYTF

V gene: TRBV5-8
J gene: TRBJ1-5
D gene: TRBD1
clone size: .
CDR3 DNA: TGTGCCAGCAGCTTGGAGGGGGCAAGCGCCCTTACGGTTAGCAATCAGCCCCAGCATTTT
CDR3 protein: CASSLEGASALTVSNQPQHF

V gene: TRBV28
J gene: TRBJ1-5
D gene: .
clone size: .
CDR3 DNA: TGTGCCAGCAGTTTCCCACAGGGTCTTAGCAATCAGCCCCAGCATTTT
CDR3 protein: CASSFPQGLSNQPQHF

V gene: TRBV5-4
J gene: TRBJ2-3
D gene: TRBD1
clone size: .
CDR3 DNA: TGTGCCAGCAGCAGGCAGGGGGCGGGGACAGATACGCAGTATTTT
CDR3 protein: CASSRQGAGTDTQYF

V gene: TRBV19
J gene: TRBJ2-1
D gene: .
clone size: .
CDR3 DNA: TGTGCCAGTAGTATTTTGGCAGGACTGTCCTACAATGAGCAGTTCTTC
CDR3 protein: CASSILAGLSYNEQFF

V gene: TRBV18
J gene: TRBJ2-2
D gene: TRBD1
clone size: once
CDR3 DNA: TGTGCCAGCTCCGTTTCTATGGGACAGAGGAACACCGGGGAGCTGTTTTTT
CDR3 protein: CASSVSMGQRNTGELFF

V gene: TRBV7-2
J gene: TRBJ2-5
D gene: TRBD2
clone size: few
CDR3 DNA: TGTGCCAGCAGCCCGGGGGGGCGGCAAGAGACCCAGTACTTC
CDR3 protein: CASSPGGRQETQYF

V gene: TRBV18
J gene: TRBJ2-7
D gene: .
clone size: .
CDR3 DNA: TGTGCCAGCTCACCAGGCGGGATCGAGCAGTACTTC
CDR3 protein: CASSPGGIEQYF

V gene: TRBV4-3
J gene: TRBJ2-1
D gene: TRBD1
clone size: .
CDR3 DNA: TGCGCCAGCAGCCAAGGGCACAGGGGGCTGTACAATGAGCAGTTCTTC
CDR3 protein: CASSQGHRGLYNEQFF

V gene: TRBV4-1
J gene: TRBJ1-1
D gene: .
clone size: .
CDR3 DNA: TGCGCCAGCAGCCGGGAACAGGGAATGGCTGAAGCTTTCTTT
CDR3 protein: CASSREQGMAEAFF